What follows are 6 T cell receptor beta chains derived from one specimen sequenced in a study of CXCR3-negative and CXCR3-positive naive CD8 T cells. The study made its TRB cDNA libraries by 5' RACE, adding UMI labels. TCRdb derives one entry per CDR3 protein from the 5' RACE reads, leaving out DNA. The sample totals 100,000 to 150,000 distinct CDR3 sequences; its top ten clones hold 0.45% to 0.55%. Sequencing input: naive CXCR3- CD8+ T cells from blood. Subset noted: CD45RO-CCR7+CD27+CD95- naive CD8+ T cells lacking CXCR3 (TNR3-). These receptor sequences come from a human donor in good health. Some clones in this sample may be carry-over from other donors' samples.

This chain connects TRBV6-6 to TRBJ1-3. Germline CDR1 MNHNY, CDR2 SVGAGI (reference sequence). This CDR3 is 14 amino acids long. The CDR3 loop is CASRPTKSGNTIYF.

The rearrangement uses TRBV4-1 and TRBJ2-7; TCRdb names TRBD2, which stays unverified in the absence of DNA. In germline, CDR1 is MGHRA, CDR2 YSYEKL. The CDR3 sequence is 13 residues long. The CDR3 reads CASSQEGGFEQYF.

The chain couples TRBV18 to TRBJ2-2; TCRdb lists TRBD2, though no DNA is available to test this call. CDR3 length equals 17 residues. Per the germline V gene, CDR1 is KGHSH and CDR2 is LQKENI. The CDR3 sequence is CASSPLGLAGNTGELFF.

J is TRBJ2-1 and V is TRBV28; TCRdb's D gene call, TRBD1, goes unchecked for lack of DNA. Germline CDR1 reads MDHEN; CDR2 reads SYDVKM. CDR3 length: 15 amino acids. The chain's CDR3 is CASSQGGSSYNEQFF. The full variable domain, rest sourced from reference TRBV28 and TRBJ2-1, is DVKVTQSSRYLVKRTGEKVFLECVQDMDHENMFWYRQDPGLGLRLIYFSYDVKMKEKGDIPEGYSVSREKKERFSLILESASTNQTSMYLCASSQGGSSYNEQFFGPGTRLTVL.

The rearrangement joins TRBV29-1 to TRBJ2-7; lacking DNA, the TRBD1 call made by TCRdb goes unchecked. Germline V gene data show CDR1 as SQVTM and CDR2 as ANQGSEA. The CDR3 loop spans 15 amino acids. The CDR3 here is CSVELLDRIPYEQYF.

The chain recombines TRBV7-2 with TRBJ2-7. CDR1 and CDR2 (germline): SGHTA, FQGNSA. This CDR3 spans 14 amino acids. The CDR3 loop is CASSSRLDSSEQYF.